This T cell receptor beta chain was retrieved from a study of radiation and T cells in renal cell carcinoma. Treatment defined: treatment-naive control, cytoreductive nephrectomy. Control tumor donors were a few females and around 11 males, median age about 50 years. Some clones are missing from TCRdb's copy, which holds only in-frame ones; the method was immunoSEQ multiplex PCR. The sample holds about 10,000 clones, about three fifths seen once. V was pared by 6 bases and J by 1 base, with 7 bases between. This CDR3 comprises 12 residues. Germline V lookup: CDR1 GTSNPN, CDR2 SVGIG (reference sequence).

The sample in question was tumor tissue, obtained from a patient whose treatment was nephrectomy without radiotherapy. This clonotype originated in a man aged 40-55 years with renal cell carcinoma. V is TRBV30 and J is TRBJ2-1; a weak D match, TRBD2 (6 bases). DNA of the CDR3: TGTGCCTGTCGGGAGTCCTACAATGAGCAGTTCTTC. It encodes CACRESYNEQFF.